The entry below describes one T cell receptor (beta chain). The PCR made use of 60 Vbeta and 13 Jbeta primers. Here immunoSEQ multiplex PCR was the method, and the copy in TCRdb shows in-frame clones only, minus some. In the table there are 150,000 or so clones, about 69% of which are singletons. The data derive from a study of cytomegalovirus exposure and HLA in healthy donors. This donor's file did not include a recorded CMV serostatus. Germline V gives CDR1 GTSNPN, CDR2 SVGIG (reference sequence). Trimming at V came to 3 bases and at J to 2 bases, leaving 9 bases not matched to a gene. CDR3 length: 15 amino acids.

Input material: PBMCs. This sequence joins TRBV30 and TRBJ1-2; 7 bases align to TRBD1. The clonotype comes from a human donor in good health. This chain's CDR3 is CAWRDDRVRNYGYTF. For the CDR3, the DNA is TGTGCCTGGAGGGACGACAGGGTCAGGAACTATGGCTACACCTTC. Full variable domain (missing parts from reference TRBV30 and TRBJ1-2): SQTIHQWPATLVQPVGSPLSLECTVEGTSNPNLYWYRQAAGRGLQLLFYSVGIGQISSEVPQNLSASRPQDRQFILSSKKLLLSDSGFYLCAWRDDRVRNYGYTFGSGTRLTVV.